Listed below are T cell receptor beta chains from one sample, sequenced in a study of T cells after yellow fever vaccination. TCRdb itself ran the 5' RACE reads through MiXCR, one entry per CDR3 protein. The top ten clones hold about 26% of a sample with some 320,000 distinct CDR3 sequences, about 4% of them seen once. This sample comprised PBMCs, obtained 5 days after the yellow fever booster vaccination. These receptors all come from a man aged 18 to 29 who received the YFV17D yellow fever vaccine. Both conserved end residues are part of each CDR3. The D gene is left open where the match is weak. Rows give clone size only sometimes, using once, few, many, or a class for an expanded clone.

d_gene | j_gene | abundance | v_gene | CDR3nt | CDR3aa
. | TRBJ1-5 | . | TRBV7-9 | TGTGCCAGCAGCGGGGACGTCTATAGCAATCAGCCCCAGCATTTT | CASSGDVYSNQPQHF
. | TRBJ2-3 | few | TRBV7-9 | TGTGCCAGCAGCTTAGGAGGGGGACCACACGATACGCAGTATTTT | CASSLGGGPHDTQYF
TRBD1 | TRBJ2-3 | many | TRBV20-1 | TGCAGTGCTAGAGAGACAGGGATCACAGATACGCAGTATTTT | CSARETGITDTQYF
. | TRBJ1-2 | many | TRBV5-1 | TGCGCCAGCAGCGGGCTTCGGGACGGCTATGGCTACACCTTC | CASSGLRDGYGYTF
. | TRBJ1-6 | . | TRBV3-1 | TGTGCCAGCAGCCAGGTGACAGCCGATTCACCCCTCCACTTT | CASSQVTADSPLHF
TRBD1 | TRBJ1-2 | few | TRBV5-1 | TGCGCCAGCAGCCCATGGACAGGGACACCCTATGGCTACACCTTC | CASSPWTGTPYGYTF
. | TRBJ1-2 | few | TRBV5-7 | TGTGCCAGCTTTCGACAGCGGACAACCTTCTATGGCTACACCTTC | CASFRQRTTFYGYTF
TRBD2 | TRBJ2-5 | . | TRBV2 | TGTGCCAGCAGCCCGACTAGCTTCGGTCCCAAGACCCAGTACTTC | CASSPTSFGPKTQYF
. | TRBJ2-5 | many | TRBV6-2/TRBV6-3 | TGTGCCAGCAGCAGCACTAGCTCTCAAGAGACCCAGTACTTC | CASSSTSSQETQYF
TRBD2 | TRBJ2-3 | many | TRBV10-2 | TGCGCCAGCATTAGGAGCGGGGGGACGGTAGATACGCAGTATTTT | CASIRSGGTVDTQYF
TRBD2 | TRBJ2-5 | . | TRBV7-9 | TGTGCCAGCAGCCAGCGGGGGGGTAATCAAGAGACCCAGTACTTC | CASSQRGGNQETQYF
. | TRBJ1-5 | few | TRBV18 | TGTGCCAGCTCAGCGACCCTAATCCCAGATCAGCCCCAGCATTTT | CASSATLIPDQPQHF
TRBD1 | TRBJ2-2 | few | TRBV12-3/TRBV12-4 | TGTGCCAGCAGTTTCCGACAGGGGTACACCGGGGAGCTGTTTTTT | CASSFRQGYTGELFF
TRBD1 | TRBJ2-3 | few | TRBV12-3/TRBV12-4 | TGTGCCAGCAGAAGCACAGGGGGAACAGATACGCAGTATTTT | CASRSTGGTDTQYF
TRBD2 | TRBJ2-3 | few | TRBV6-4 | TGTGCCAGCAGTGACGGTAGCGGGGGGTCAGATACGCAGTATTTT | CASSDGSGGSDTQYF
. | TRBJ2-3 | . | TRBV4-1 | TGCGCCAGCAGCCAAGAAGGTCTAGGGCTGGTGCAGACAGATACGCAGTATTTT | CASSQEGLGLVQTDTQYF
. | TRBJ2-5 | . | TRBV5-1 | TGCGCCAGCAGCCAGGGACCGACAAACGAAGAGACCCAGTACTTC | CASSQGPTNEETQYF
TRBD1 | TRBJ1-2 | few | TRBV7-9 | TGTGCCAGCAGCACGGGACAGGTCAACTATGGCTACACCTTC | CASSTGQVNYGYTF
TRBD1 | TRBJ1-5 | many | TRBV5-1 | TGCGCCAGCAGCTTATTACAGGGGGGGAGGCCCCAGCATTTT | CASSLLQGGRPQHF
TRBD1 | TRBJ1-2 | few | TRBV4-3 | TGCGCCAGCAGCCACGACCGGGGGACAGGGTATGGCTACACCTTC | CASSHDRGTGYGYTF
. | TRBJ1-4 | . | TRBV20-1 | TGCAGTGCCCGGGAGTGGGGGAAGCTAAGTGAAAAACTGTTTTTT | CSAREWGKLSEKLFF
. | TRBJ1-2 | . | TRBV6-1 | TGTGCCAGCAGCCTCAAGGGACGAGGGGACTATGGCTACACCTTC | CASSLKGRGDYGYTF
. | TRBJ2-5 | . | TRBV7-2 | TGTGCCAGCAGCTTAGTCCCGGGGCTGAGACAAGAGACCCAGTACTTC | CASSLVPGLRQETQYF
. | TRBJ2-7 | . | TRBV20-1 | TGCAGTGCTCAACCTGACCCCCCTTCAGGCTCCTACGAGCAGTACTTC | CSAQPDPPSGSYEQYF
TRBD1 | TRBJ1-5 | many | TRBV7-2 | TGTGCCAGCAACTCCGGGACAGGGGATGGGAAGCCCCAGCATTTT | CASNSGTGDGKPQHF
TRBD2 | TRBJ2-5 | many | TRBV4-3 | TGCGCCAGCAGCCAAGGGACTAGCGGGGGAGAGACCCAGTACTTC | CASSQGTSGGETQYF
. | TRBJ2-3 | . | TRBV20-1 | TGCAGTGCTAGGGGGGAACGGTGGGATACGCAGTATTTT | CSARGERWDTQYF
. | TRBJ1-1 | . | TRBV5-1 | TGCGCCAGCAGCTCAACTTCGGGATTCGGCACTGAAGCTTTCTTT | CASSSTSGFGTEAFF
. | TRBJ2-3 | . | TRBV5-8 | TGTGCCAGCAGTCAGGGCCCCGGCGGGGCAGATACGCAGTATTTT | CASSQGPGGADTQYF
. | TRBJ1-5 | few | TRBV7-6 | TGTGCCAGCAGTCCGAGGGTGCGTCAGCCCCAGCATTTT | CASSPRVRQPQHF
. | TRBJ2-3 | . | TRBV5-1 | TGCGCCAGCAGCGATCGACAGGCCCTAACAGATACGCAGTATTTT | CASSDRQALTDTQYF
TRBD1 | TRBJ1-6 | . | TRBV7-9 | TGTGCCAGCAGCTGGCAGGGGGATAATTCACCCCTCCACTTT | CASSWQGDNSPLHF
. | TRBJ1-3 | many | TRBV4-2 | TGTGCCAGCAGCCAAGAACGGTTGGTGGCTAACTCTGGAAACACCATATATTTT | CASSQERLVANSGNTIYF
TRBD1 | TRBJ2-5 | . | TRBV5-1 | TGCGCCAGCAGCTTGGGGGGACAGGTCCAAGAGACCCAGTACTTC | CASSLGGQVQETQYF
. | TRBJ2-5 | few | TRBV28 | TGTGCCAGCAGTTTATGGTCCCAGGGGGGTAGAGAGACCCAGTACTTC | CASSLWSQGGRETQYF
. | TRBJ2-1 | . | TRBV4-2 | TGTGCCAGCAGCCAAGGAGGTCCGGGGAGATACAATGAGCAGTTCTTC | CASSQGGPGRYNEQFF
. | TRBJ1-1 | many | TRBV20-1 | TGCAGTGCTAAGGATGCGACCGTGAACACTGAAGCTTTCTTT | CSAKDATVNTEAFF
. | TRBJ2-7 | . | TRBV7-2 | TGTGCCAGCAGCGCGTCTGGATTACCCTACGAGCAGTACTTC | CASSASGLPYEQYF
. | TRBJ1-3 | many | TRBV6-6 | TGTGCCACGTCCATCGGGGGAAACACCATATATTTT | CATSIGGNTIYF
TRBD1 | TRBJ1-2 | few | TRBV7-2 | TGTGCCAGCAGCACCAGTCCCGGGACAGGGGCGCAGGGCTACACCTTC | CASSTSPGTGAQGYTF
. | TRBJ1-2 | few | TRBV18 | TGTGCCAGCTCACCAGACATGGTCCGGAGCTACACCTTC | CASSPDMVRSYTF
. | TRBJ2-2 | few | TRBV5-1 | TGCGCCAGCAGGGACCACACCTGGGAGCTGTTTTTT | CASRDHTWELFF
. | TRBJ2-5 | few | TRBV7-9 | TGTGCCGTTACCGGACTGGTCCAAGAGACCCAGTACTTC | CAVTGLVQETQYF
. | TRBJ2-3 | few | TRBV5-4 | TGTGCCAGCAGCTTGGCGGGGGTTAGGACAGATACGCAGTATTTT | CASSLAGVRTDTQYF
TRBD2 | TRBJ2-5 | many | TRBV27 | TGTGCCAGCAGTTTATTGTGGGCGGGGGGGCGCCAGACCCAGTACTTC | CASSLLWAGGRQTQYF
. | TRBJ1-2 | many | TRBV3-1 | TGTGCCAGCAGCCAAGGTCGGGGCTACACCTTC | CASSQGRGYTF
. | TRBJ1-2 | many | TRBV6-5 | TGTGCCAGCAGTTATGGCAGGCCAACGACCTATGGCTACACCTTC | CASSYGRPTTYGYTF
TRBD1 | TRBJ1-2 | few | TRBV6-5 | TGTGCCAGCAGTTCAACAGGGGTTAGCTACACCTTC | CASSSTGVSYTF
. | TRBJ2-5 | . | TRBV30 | TGTGCCTGGAGCGCGGGACAGCCCCAAGAGACCCAGTACTTC | CAWSAGQPQETQYF
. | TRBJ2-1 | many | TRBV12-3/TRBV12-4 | TGTGCCAGCTCGGGGTTCTCCCTTCCCAACAATGAGCAGTTCTTC | CASSGFSLPNNEQFF
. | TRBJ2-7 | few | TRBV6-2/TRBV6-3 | TGTGCCAGCAGTTACTCGACCAATCTCGAGCAGTACTTC | CASSYSTNLEQYF
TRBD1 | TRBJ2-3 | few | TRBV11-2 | TGTGCCAGCAGTGCCGGGACAGTAACAGATACGCAGTATTTT | CASSAGTVTDTQYF
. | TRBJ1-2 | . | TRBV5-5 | TGTGCCAGCAGCCCAGTACCCGGGAATGGCTACACCTTC | CASSPVPGNGYTF
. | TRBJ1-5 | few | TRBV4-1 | TGCGCCAGCAGCCAAGACTCGGGACGGAGCAATCAGCCCCAGCATTTT | CASSQDSGRSNQPQHF
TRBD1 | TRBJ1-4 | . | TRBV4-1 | TGCGCCAGCAGTCTACGGACAGGGATAAGCGAAAAACTGTTTTTT | CASSLRTGISEKLFF